The entry below describes one T cell receptor (beta chain). This sample is drawn from a study of T cell repertoires in ileal Crohn's disease. TCRdb's table, derived via immunoSEQ multiplex PCR, lists solely in-frame clones and lacks some. Of around 17,000 clones in the sample, under 80% are singletons; the top ten hold roughly 5%. CDR3 length equals 15 residues. From germline, CDR1 is SGHDT and CDR2 YYEEEE. V lost 0 bases, J lost 0 bases, and 9 bases lay in between. This receptor was taken from an adult with Crohn's disease. Sequenced material: ileal tissue. This rearrangement joins TRBV5-6 to TRBJ1-1; the D gene is possibly TRBD1 (5 bases). The CDR3 DNA reads TGTGCCAGCAGCTTGGGAGGCAGGGTGAACACTGAAGCTTTCTTT. It specifies CASSLGGRVNTEAFF.